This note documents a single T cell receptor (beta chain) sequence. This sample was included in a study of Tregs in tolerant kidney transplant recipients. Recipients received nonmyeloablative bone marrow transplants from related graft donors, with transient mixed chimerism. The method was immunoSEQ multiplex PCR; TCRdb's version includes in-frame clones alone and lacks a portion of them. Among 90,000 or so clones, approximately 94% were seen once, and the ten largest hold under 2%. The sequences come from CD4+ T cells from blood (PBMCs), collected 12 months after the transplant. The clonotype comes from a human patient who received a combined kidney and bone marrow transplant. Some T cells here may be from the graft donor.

DNA of the CDR3: TGCAGGGGGGGAGAAGAGACCCAGTACTTC. This gives the protein CRGGEETQYF. The rearrangement uses TRBV20-1 and TRBJ2-5, with D perhaps matching TRBD2 (6 bases). Germline values: CDR1 DFQATT, CDR2 SNEGSKA (reference sequence). The CDR3 contains 10 residues.